The 21 T cell receptor beta chains reported below all come from one sample, sequenced in a study of CD8 T cells in Susac syndrome (dated by TCRdb to about 2019). Library method: the immunoSEQ multiplex PCR assay. RNA was extracted using the RNeasy kit, and about 0.5 to 1 ug of the RNA was reverse transcribed with random hexamers. The public reads were reanalyzed by TCRdb: fastp trimming at Q25, MiXCR alignment, in-frame beta chains only. Identical CDR3 protein sequences are pooled into one entry, listed with their most common genes and DNA. In all, the sample holds 150,000 to 200,000 distinct CDR3 sequences, and under 95% of those were seen once. The ten largest clones add up to roughly 0.097% of the sample. What was sequenced was CD4+ T cells from PBMCs. The receptor source for this set is a human donor with multiple sclerosis.

The genes are TRBV7-9 and TRBJ2-3; D gene unclear. The CDR3 is made up of 12 amino acids. V was pared by 2 bases and J by 4 bases, with 4 bases between. Germline V CDR1 and CDR2: SEHNR, FQNEAQ (reference sequence). For the CDR3, the DNA is TGTGCCAGCAGCTTATCACCAGATACGCAGTATTTT. It specifies CASSLSPDTQYF.

The genes are TRBV27 and TRBJ1-6; TRBD1 is a possible D gene (6 bases). CDR1 is MNHEY and CDR2 is SMNVEV in the germline V gene (reference sequence). CDR3 length: 15 amino acids. Trimming removed 6 bases at V and 7 bases at J, with 16 bases between. This chain's CDR3 is CASSPPTGRNSPLHF. The CDR3 region has the DNA TGTGCCAGCAGCCCCCCGACAGGCCGCAATTCACCCCTCCACTTT.

The J gene is TRBJ2-2, the V gene TRBV3-1; the match to TRBD1 covers 8 bases. The CDR3 length is 16 residues. CDR1 and CDR2 from the germline V gene are LGHDT and YNNKEL (reference sequence). Trimming took 4 bases from V and 0 from J; bases not matched to a gene: 4. CDR3 sequence reads: CASSLGQGANTGELFF. The CDR3 coding sequence is TGTGCCAGCAGCCTCGGACAGGGCGCGAACACCGGGGAGCTGTTTTTT.

This clonotype was seen once. This chain joins TRBV9 and TRBJ2-2, with 8 bases that match TRBD2. The germline gives CDR1 SGDLS, CDR2 YYNGEE. The CDR3 contains 16 residues. V gave up 0 bases and J gave up 5 bases; unmatched junction bases: 6. The CDR3 is CASSVAGGPYTGELFF. The CDR3 bases are TGTGCCAGCAGCGTAGCGGGAGGGCCCTATACCGGGGAGCTGTTTTTT.

V gene TRBV20-1 combines with J gene TRBJ2-3; 7 nucleotides match TRBD2. The germline V gene encodes CDR1 DFQATT and CDR2 SNEGSKA (reference sequence). The trim removed 7 bases at V and 0 bases at J, leaving 22 bases unmatched. The CDR3 spans 19 residues. In nucleotides, the CDR3 is TGCAGTGGTACAATGCGCTTGCGTACTCTACTAGCGAGCACAGATACGCAGTATTTT. Translation gives CSGTMRLRTLLASTDTQYF.

CDR3 residues: CASSPLAGGRNEQFF. In DNA, the CDR3 is TGTGCCAGCAGCCCTTTAGCGGGGGGGCGGAATGAGCAGTTCTTC. The gene calls are TRBV5-6 and TRBJ2-1, with 11 bases matching TRBD2. Looked up from germline, CDR1 is SGHDT and CDR2 is YYEEEE. The CDR3 has 15 residues. J was trimmed by 7 bases and V by 4 bases; bases with no gene match: 7.

The rearrangement links TRBV3-1 to TRBJ1-2; possible D gene TRBD1, 5 bases. The CDR3 spans 12 residues. In germline, CDR1 is LGHDT, CDR2 YNNKEL (reference sequence). Trimming pared 5 bases from V and 5 bases from J, leaving 9 bases between. DNA for the CDR3: TGTGCCAGCAGCACCCGACAGTATGGCTACACCTTC. It codes for CASSTRQYGYTF.

The chain links TRBV27 to TRBJ1-5; D gene uncertain. V lost 6 bases and J lost 3, with 18 bases in between. The CDR3 totals 16 residues. Germline CDR1 MNHEY, CDR2 SMNVEV (reference sequence). The CDR3 nucleotides are TGTGCCAGCAGCCTCACCCCCCCGGCTCTCAATCAGCCCCAGCATTTT. Amino acids: CASSLTPPALNQPQHF.

This clonotype was seen once. The chain carries TRBV19 and TRBJ2-2; no firm D call. The length of the CDR3 is 15 residues. The V and J ends lost 4 bases and 1 base respectively, with 10 bases between them. CDR1 and CDR2 (germline): LNHDA, SQIVND (reference sequence). CDR3 nucleotides: TGTGCCAGTAGTACGGCTGCGAGGAACACCGGGGAGCTGTTTTTT. Its translation is CASSTAARNTGELFF.

The rearrangement joins TRBV3-1 to TRBJ1-6; D remains ambiguous. Germline-derived CDR1 and CDR2 are LGHDT and YNNKEL (reference sequence). The CDR3 extends over 13 amino acids. Trimming left V 0 bases short and J 7 bases short, with 4 bases between. DNA of the CDR3: TGTGCCAGCAGCCAAGATCACAATTCACCCCTCCACTTT. Protein: CASSQDHNSPLHF.

This chain joins TRBV7-2 and TRBJ2-5; 14 bases are shared with TRBD2. This CDR3 comprises 16 residues. Trimming removed 5 bases from V and 4 bases from J; junction bases left unmatched: 6. Germline CDR1 SGHTA, CDR2 FQGNSA. The CDR3 is CASSLTSGGGGETQYF. The CDR3 DNA follows: TGTGCCAGCAGCCTGACTAGCGGGGGGGGTGGAGAGACCCAGTACTTC. Looking up the rest from reference TRBV7-2 and TRBJ2-5 gives the full variable domain: GAGVSQSPSNKVTEKGKDVELRCDPISGHTALYWYRQSLGQGLEFLIYFQGNSAPDKSGLPSDRFSAERTGGSVSTLTIQRTQQEDSAVYLCASSLTSGGGGETQYFGPGTRLLVL.

The chain employs TRBV28 and TRBJ1-5; possible D gene TRBD1, 5 bases. Germline values: CDR1 MDHEN, CDR2 SYDVKM. V lost 4 bases and J lost 3, with 19 bases in between. CDR3 length: 17 residues. The CDR3 region is CASSSPLGQFDNQPQHF. In nucleotides, the CDR3 is TGTGCCAGCAGTTCGCCCTTGGGGCAGTTCGACAATCAGCCCCAGCATTTT.

This chain connects TRBV12-3 or TRBV12-4 to TRBJ2-3, with D perhaps TRBD1 (6 bases). V lost 4 bases, J lost 6 bases, and 20 bases lay in between. The CDR3 has 16 amino acids. The CDR3 sequence is CASSSPGHGMRDTQYF. The DNA for the CDR3 is TGTGCCAGCAGTTCGCCGGGACACGGTATGAGGGATACGCAGTATTTT.

The chain carries TRBV20-1 and TRBJ2-5; 13 bases agree with TRBD2. CDR3 length: 15 amino acids. Unmatched junction bases numbered 7, after V lost 5 bases and J lost 4 bases. Germline V gene data show CDR1 as DFQATT and CDR2 as SNEGSKA (reference sequence). The CDR3 DNA reads TGCAGTGCTCCCCGGACTAGCGGGGGCCCAGAGACCCAGTACTTC. Translated: CSAPRTSGGPETQYF.

The chain employs TRBV6-5 and TRBJ1-5; D remains ambiguous. Germline loops: CDR1 MNHEY, CDR2 SVGAGI. The germline V and J ends were trimmed by 3 bases and 2 bases, with 5 bases remaining between them. CDR3 length equals 13 residues. The CDR3 here is CASSYVRNQPQHF. The DNA of the CDR3 is TGTGCCAGCAGTTATGTACGCAATCAGCCCCAGCATTTT.

This chain joins TRBV7-8 and TRBJ2-7, with a weak D call TRBD1 (5 bases). Germline CDR1 SGHVS, CDR2 FQNEAQ. V was clipped by 1 base and J by 3 bases, with 10 bases between them. The CDR3 extends over 14 amino acids. The CDR3 region is CASSLGRALYEQYF. CDR3 nucleotides: TGTGCCAGCAGCTTAGGCAGGGCCCTCTACGAGCAGTACTTC.

The gene calls are TRBV6-6 and TRBJ2-7, with D possibly TRBD1 on 6 matching bases. This CDR3 comprises 13 residues. The germline CDR1 and CDR2 sequences are MNHNY and SVGAGI (reference sequence). Trimming took off 6 bases at V and 9 bases at J, with 18 bases between the two ends. CDR3 in DNA: TGTGCCAGCAGCGACAGGCCTACACTAGGGCAGTACTTC. Translating gives CASSDRPTLGQYF.

The table lists this clonotype with a few counts. The chain has TRBV6-1 and TRBJ2-1, with 14 positions matching TRBD2. The CDR3 sequence is 16 residues long. After removal of 6 bases from V and 9 bases from J, the junction contained 10 bases not matched to a gene. Per germline, CDR1 MNHNS and CDR2 SASEGT. CDR3 nucleotides: TGTGCCAGCAGCCCGGGACTAGCGGGAGTCTTGAGTGAGCAGTTCTTC. This codes for CASSPGLAGVLSEQFF.

V usage is TRBV25-1 and J usage is TRBJ2-1; 12 nucleotides align to TRBD1. The CDR3 totals 17 residues. J was trimmed by 5 bases and V by 1 base; bases with no gene match: 6. Germline V gives CDR1 MGHDK, CDR2 SYGVNS. The CDR3 DNA follows: TGTGCCAGCAGTGAATCCGGGACAGGGGGCTCGGACAATGAGCAGTTCTTC. Amino acid sequence: CASSESGTGGSDNEQFF.

The chain is built from TRBV4-3 and TRBJ2-5; no firm D call. V was pared by 3 bases and J by 5 bases, with 10 bases between. CDR1 is LGHNA, CDR2 YSLEER, per germline. This CDR3 has 13 amino acids. The CDR3 protein is CASSHNLRETQYF. As DNA, the CDR3 is TGCGCCAGCAGCCACAACCTGCGGGAGACCCAGTACTTC.

This clonotype showed up just once. This chain joins TRBV14 and TRBJ1-2, with no clear D. Trimming cost V 2 bases and J 6 bases, with 7 bases left between them. Germline assignment: CDR1 SGHDN and CDR2 FVKESK. The CDR3 is 12 residues long. The CDR3 here is CASSQYSNGYTF. The CDR3 bases are TGTGCCAGCAGCCAATACTCGAATGGCTACACCTTC.